The clone carrying this TCR beta chain came up a few times. Its antigen is not identified. The CDR3 runs 15 residues. V lost 3 bases and J lost 2, with 14 bases in between. The germline V gene encodes CDR1 SGDLS and CDR2 YYNGEE. This sample is part of a study of blood T cells in healthy people across ages. Study results and limitations: Whereas aged donors had fewer naive CD4+ cells, long-lived donors had more of them and higher diversity.

The donors, aged roughly 6 to 100, were healthy Caucasians from Russia. Researchers report isolating at least 6.5 million PBMCs per sample. Sample-barcoded 5' priming and a J-beta primer mix drove a second PCR of 7 to 11 cycles. A template-switch adaptor that had 12 random nucleotides put a tag on each cDNA molecule. Via MiXCR, TCRdb re-called the 5' RACE reads, giving one row per CDR3 protein. In the table there are 600,000 or so distinct CDR3 sequences, more than 20% of which are singletons. The source material was blood. The clonotype comes from a man between 70 and 80 years old in good health. The chain has TRBV9 and TRBJ2-5, with a tentative D call TRBD1 (5 bases). CDR3 sequence: CASSGRGERQETQYF. As DNA, the CDR3 is TGTGCCAGCAGCGGAAGGGGCGAAAGGCAAGAGACCCAGTACTTC. Filled out from reference TRBV9 and TRBJ2-5, the complete variable domain reads DSGVTQTPKHLITATGQRVTLRCSPRSGDLSVYWYQQSLDQGLQFLIQYYNGEERAKGNILERFSAQQFPDLHSELNLSSLELGDSALYFCASSGRGERQETQYFGPGTRLLVL.